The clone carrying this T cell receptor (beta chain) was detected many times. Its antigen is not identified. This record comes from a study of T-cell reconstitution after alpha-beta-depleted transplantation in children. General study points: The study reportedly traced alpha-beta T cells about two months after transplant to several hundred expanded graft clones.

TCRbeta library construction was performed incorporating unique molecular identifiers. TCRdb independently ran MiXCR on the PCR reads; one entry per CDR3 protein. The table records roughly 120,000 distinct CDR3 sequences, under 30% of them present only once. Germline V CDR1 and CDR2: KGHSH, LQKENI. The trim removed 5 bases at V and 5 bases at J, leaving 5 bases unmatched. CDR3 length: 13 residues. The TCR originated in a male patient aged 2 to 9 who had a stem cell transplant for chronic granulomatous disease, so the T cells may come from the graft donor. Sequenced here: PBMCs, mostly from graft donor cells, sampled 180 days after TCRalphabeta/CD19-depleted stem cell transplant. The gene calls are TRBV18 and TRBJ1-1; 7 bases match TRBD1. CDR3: CASSSKQGTEAFF. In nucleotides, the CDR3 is TGTGCCAGCTCATCAAAACAGGGGACTGAAGCTTTCTTT.